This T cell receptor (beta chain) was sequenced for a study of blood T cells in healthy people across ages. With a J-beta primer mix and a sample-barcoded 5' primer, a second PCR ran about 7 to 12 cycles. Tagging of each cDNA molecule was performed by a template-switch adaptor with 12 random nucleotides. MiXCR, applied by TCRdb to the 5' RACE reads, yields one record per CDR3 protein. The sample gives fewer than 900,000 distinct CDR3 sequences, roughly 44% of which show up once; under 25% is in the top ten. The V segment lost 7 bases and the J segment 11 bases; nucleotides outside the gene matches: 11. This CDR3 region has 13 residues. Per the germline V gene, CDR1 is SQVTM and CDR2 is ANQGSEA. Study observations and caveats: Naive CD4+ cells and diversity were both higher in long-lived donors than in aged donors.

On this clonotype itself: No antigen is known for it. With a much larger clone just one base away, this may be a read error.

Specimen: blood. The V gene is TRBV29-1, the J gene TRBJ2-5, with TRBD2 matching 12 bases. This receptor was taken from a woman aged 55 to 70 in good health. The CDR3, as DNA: TGCAGCGGGGGGACTAGCGGGTACAATGAGCAGTACTTC. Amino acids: CSGGTSGYNEQYF. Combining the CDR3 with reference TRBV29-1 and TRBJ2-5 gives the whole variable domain SAVISQKPSRDICQRGTSLTIQCQVDSQVTMMFWYRQQPGQSLTLIATANQGSEATYESGFVIDKFPISRPNLTFSTLTVSNMSPEDSSIYLCSGGTSGYNEQYFGPGTRLLVL.